Each of the 2 T cell receptor beta chains below was sequenced from the same sample in a study of cytomegalovirus exposure and HLA in healthy donors. The PCR ran on 60 Vbeta and 13 Jbeta primers. TCRdb's table, derived via immunoSEQ multiplex PCR, lists solely in-frame clones and lacks some. Of tens of thousands of clones in the sample, just over 70% were seen once. The sample consisted of PBMCs. The receptor set was obtained from a man in his fifties or sixties in good health and CMV-seropositive.

The chain links TRBV19 to TRBJ1-2; TRBD1 is a possible D gene (6 bases). With 0 bases removed from V and 5 bases from J, the gap between germline ends came to 16 bases. The CDR3 has 16 residues. CDR1 is LNHDA and CDR2 is SQIVND in the germline V gene (reference sequence). The CDR3 spells CASSIDPAGDRYGYTF. CDR3 in DNA: TGTGCCAGTAGTATAGATCCCGCAGGGGATCGGTATGGCTACACCTTC.

This rearrangement joins TRBV7-2 to TRBJ1-1, with 7 bases that match TRBD1. Germline assignment: CDR1 SGHTA and CDR2 FQGNSA. The junction had 6 bases not matched to a gene; V was cut back by 2 bases and J by 0 bases. The CDR3 has 16 residues. CDR3 residues: CASSLRQGPMNTEAFF. For the CDR3, the DNA is TGTGCCAGCAGCTTAAGACAGGGCCCAATGAACACTGAAGCTTTCTTT. The full variable domain, completed using reference TRBV7-2 and TRBJ1-1, is GAGVSQSPSNKVTEKGKDVELRCDPISGHTALYWYRQSLGQGLEFLIYFQGNSAPDKSGLPSDRFSAERTGGSVSTLTIQRTQQEDSAVYLCASSLRQGPMNTEAFFGQGTRLTVV.